These 23 T cell receptor beta chains came from one sample sequenced in a study of persistence of HIV-infected CD4 T cells. The immunoSEQ assay was version 4, run in survey mode. This table comes from immunoSEQ multiplex PCR, and its TCRdb copy is limited to in-frame clones, with some not included. The sample shows roughly 28,000 clones, approximately 78% of them seen only once. These TCRs are of unknown antigen specificity. Lysates of CMV-infected fibroblasts at approximately 9.6 ug/mL stimulated these cells. Sorted nonresponding memory CD4+ T cells were CD40L-negative, CD69-negative, CD45RO-high. The starting material was CD4+ T cells sorted from PBMCs after roughly 18-hour stimulation, obtained from a patient who received antiretroviral therapy. The receptors here all came from an adult woman with HIV who was CMV-seropositive.

V usage is TRBV19 and J usage is TRBJ1-1; D gene unclear. Looked up from germline, CDR1 is LNHDA and CDR2 is SQIVND (reference sequence). V was pared by 1 base and J by 7 bases, with 4 bases between. The CDR3 sequence is 11 residues long. CDR3 region: CASSIGVEAFF. For the CDR3, the DNA is TGTGCCAGTAGTATAGGAGTTGAAGCTTTCTTT.

The chain is built from TRBV18 and TRBJ2-7; a weak D match, TRBD1 (6 bases). There are 14 residues in the CDR3. Germline CDR1 and CDR2: KGHSH and LQKENI. V lost 6 bases, J lost 4 bases, and 16 bases lay in between. This CDR3 reads CASSPSGTRYEQYF. The CDR3 DNA sequence: TGTGCCAGCTCTCCCTCGGGGACAAGGTACGAGCAGTACTTC.

The CDR3 spells CASSTRDRSSYEQYF. For the CDR3, the DNA is TGTGCCAGCAGCACGCGGGACAGGAGCTCCTACGAGCAGTACTTC. V and J are TRBV7-6 and TRBJ2-7; 8 positions agree with TRBD1. The germline gives CDR1 SGHVS, CDR2 FNYEAQ. The CDR3 runs 15 residues. With V trimmed by 5 bases and J by 0 bases, 6 bases remained unmatched. Drawing the rest from reference TRBV7-6 and TRBJ2-7, the complete variable domain is GAGVSQSPRYKVTKRGQDVALRCDPISGHVSLYWYRQALGQGPEFLTYFNYEAQQDKSGLPNDRFSAERPEGSISTLTIQRTEQRDSAMYRCASSTRDRSSYEQYFGPGTRLTVT.

The chain combines TRBV5-1 with TRBJ2-5; no firm D call. The CDR3 consists of 14 residues. Germline assignment: CDR1 SGHRS and CDR2 YFSETQ. V lost 4 bases to trimming and J lost 2 bases, with 12 bases between them. In nucleotides, the CDR3 is TGCGCCAGCAGCCGGTCAAGCGCGCAAGAGACCCAGTACTTC. Its protein product is CASSRSSAQETQYF.

The CDR3 sequence is CASSSYTGELFF. The CDR3 nucleotides are TGTGCCAGCAGTTCATACACCGGGGAGCTGTTTTTT. V usage is TRBV6-5 and J usage is TRBJ2-2; D not resolved. The CDR3 contains 12 residues. V gave up 4 bases and J gave up 3 bases, with 3 bases separating them. In germline, CDR1 is MNHEY, CDR2 SVGAGI.

The chain uses TRBV5-1 and TRBJ1-5; D may be TRBD1 (5 bases). The germline gives CDR1 SGHRS, CDR2 YFSETQ. The CDR3 is 13 amino acids. Deletions cut 4 bases from V and 7 bases from J, with 12 bases between. The CDR3 DNA reads as TGCGCCAGCAGCCGGGGCGATTCGCAGCCCCAGCATTTT. Its translation: CASSRGDSQPQHF.

Comments on this clone: Sequence at one end of the junction differs from germline and may be a read error. The chain uses TRBV4-1 and TRBJ2-1; tentatively, D is TRBD2 (5 bases). Germline loops: CDR1 MGHRA, CDR2 YSYEKL. CDR3 size: 18 residues. The CDR3 bases are TGCGCCAGCAGCCTTTACCCTGGAGGCGAATCCCCTTACATTGAGCAGTTCTTC. Amino acid sequence: CASSLYPGGESPYIEQFF.

The rearrangement uses TRBV2 and TRBJ1-6; the D is unclear. The CDR3 totals 12 residues. V lost 8 bases to trimming and J lost 3 bases, with 5 bases between them. Germline loops: CDR1 SNHLY, CDR2 FYNNEI. CDR3 sequence (DNA): TGTGCCAGCGACGGCTATAATTCACCCCTCCACTTT. It yields the protein CASDGYNSPLHF.

The rearrangement uses TRBV5-1 and TRBJ2-2, with D unresolved. This CDR3 is built from 13 residues. Germline V gives CDR1 SGHRS, CDR2 YFSETQ. V lost 3 bases to trimming and J lost 7 bases, with 10 bases between them. As DNA, the CDR3 is TGCGCCAGCAGCTCCCAGTTCGGCGGGGAGCTGTTTTTT. Amino acids: CASSSQFGGELFF.

The genes are TRBV2 and TRBJ1-1; the D is unclear. The CDR3 extends over 17 amino acids. Trimming stripped 4 bases from V and 6 bases from J, with 24 bases between. Germline assignment: CDR1 SNHLY and CDR2 FYNNEI. The CDR3 spells CASSVRPPGSFGAEAFF. As DNA, the CDR3 is TGTGCCAGCAGTGTTCGACCACCGGGATCTTTTGGGGCTGAAGCTTTCTTT.

This chain uses TRBV9 with TRBJ1-2; D is uncertain. Germline V CDR1 and CDR2: SGDLS, YYNGEE. V was pared by 1 base and J by 3 bases, with 7 bases between. This CDR3 spans 13 amino acids. The CDR3 loop is CASSVNSYYGYTF. CDR3 nucleotides: TGTGCCAGCAGCGTAAACAGCTACTATGGCTACACCTTC.

This clone was counted only a few times. The chain couples TRBV6-2 or TRBV6-3 to TRBJ2-2; 8 bases map to TRBD1. The CDR3 covers 17 residues. Germline V CDR1 and CDR2: MNHEY, SVGEGT. Trimming at V came to 4 bases and at J to 4 bases, leaving 11 bases not matched to a gene. CDR3 region: CASSSTRRTGTTGELFF. Written as DNA, the CDR3 is TGTGCCAGCAGTTCTACCAGAAGGACAGGGACCACCGGGGAGCTGTTTTTT.

The chain uses TRBV18 and TRBJ1-1; 7 bases align to TRBD1. Germline trimming cut 5 bases from V and 4 bases from J; bases unmatched to any gene: 7. Germline-derived CDR1 and CDR2 are KGHSH and LQKENI. The CDR3 runs 14 residues. CDR3 region: CASSNYRGSTEAFF. The CDR3 DNA reads as TGTGCCAGCTCAAACTACAGGGGTAGCACTGAAGCTTTCTTT.

The V and J genes are TRBV11-1 and TRBJ2-7; D is uncertain. Deletions cut 0 bases from V and 6 bases from J, with 12 bases between. CDR3 length: 14 residues. In germline, CDR1 is SGHAT, CDR2 FQDESV (reference sequence). The CDR3 DNA sequence: TGTGCCAGCAGCTTAGCCGTGATACCCCCCGAGCAGTACTTC. It translates to CASSLAVIPPEQYF.

The V and J genes are TRBV7-6 and TRBJ1-6; unclear D gene. The V gene lost 11 bases and the J gene lost 7 bases, with 12 bases spanning the gap. The CDR3 totals 12 residues. Germline V CDR1 and CDR2: SGHVS, FNYEAQ. DNA for the CDR3: TGTGCCTCCCGTGGGTACAATTCACCCCTCCACTTT. Translated: CASRGYNSPLHF.

As to this clone: At one boundary the junction diverges from the germline segment, which might be a read error. V usage is TRBV11-2 and J usage is TRBJ1-2, with a tentative D call TRBD1 (5 bases). The CDR3 length is 13 residues. Germline CDR1 SGHAT, CDR2 FQNNGV. In nucleotides, the CDR3 is TGTGCCAGCAGCTTAGCGGGGTCCGCGAGGGGCTTCTTC. This sequence encodes CASSLAGSARGFF.

V and J are TRBV4-1 and TRBJ1-4, with D possibly TRBD1 on 6 matching bases. CDR1 is MGHRA and CDR2 is YSYEKL in the germline V gene. V lost 0 bases and J 1 base, leaving 15 bases between the germline ends. This CDR3 contains 18 residues. The CDR3 coding sequence is TGCGCCAGCAGCCAAGAAGGGGGTCGGTACAGAACTAATGAAAAACTGTTTTTT. Translating it yields CASSQEGGRYRTNEKLFF.

Only a few counts were recorded for this clone. The rearrangement uses TRBV3-1 (or the pseudogene TRBV3-2) and TRBJ1-3, with D possibly being TRBD1 (5 bases). The CDR3 covers 14 residues. The germline gives CDR1 LGHDT, CDR2 YNNKEL (reference sequence). The V and J ends lost 1 base and 6 bases respectively, with 10 bases between them. DNA for the CDR3: TGTGCCAGCAGCCAAGGCCAGGGCGAAAACACCATATATTTT. Its translation is CASSQGQGENTIYF.

The chain has TRBV28 and TRBJ1-2; D is ambiguous. There are 16 residues in the CDR3. Between the trimmed V and J ends, which lost 7 bases and 1 base, there was a span of 19 bases. CDR1 is MDHEN and CDR2 is SYDVKM in the germline V gene. CDR3 nucleotides: TGTGCCAGCACCAATAGGGCAGTCAGAAGTAACTATGGCTACACCTTC. It specifies CASTNRAVRSNYGYTF.

This clone was found a few times. The chain employs TRBV5-4 and TRBJ1-6; tentatively, D is TRBD1 (6 bases). This CDR3 region has 16 residues. The V end lost 4 bases, the J end lost 3 bases, and 14 bases lay between the germline ends. The germline V gene has CDR1 SGHNT and CDR2 YYREEE (reference sequence). This CDR3 reads CASSTLGGGYNSPLHF. The DNA of the CDR3 is TGTGCCAGCAGCACGCTAGGGGGGGGCTATAATTCACCCCTCCACTTT.

This rearrangement joins TRBV4-1 to TRBJ1-3; D gene uncertain. The CDR3 has 18 amino acids. Trimming left V 0 bases short and J 0 bases short, with 15 bases between. The germline CDR1 and CDR2 sequences are MGHRA and YSYEKL. CDR3 coding DNA: TGCGCCAGCAGCCAAGATCTGAGCTGGGGTAACTCTGGAAACACCATATATTTT. It specifies CASSQDLSWGNSGNTIYF.

V is TRBV25-1 and J is TRBJ1-2, with no clear D. V shed 3 bases and J shed 8 bases, with 13 bases lying between them. There are 13 residues in the CDR3. Per germline, CDR1 MGHDK and CDR2 SYGVNS. The CDR3 nucleotides read TGTGCCAGCAGTGAGGATGGTTGGAGCGGCTACACCTTC. Protein: CASSEDGWSGYTF.

The V and J genes are TRBV2 and TRBJ1-2; D is uncertain. The CDR3 has 13 residues. The germline V gene encodes CDR1 SNHLY and CDR2 FYNNEI. Trimming stripped 3 bases from V and 8 bases from J, with 13 bases between. The CDR3 bases are TGTGCCAGCAGTGATAGGAGAGACTGGGGCTACACCTTC. Translation: CASSDRRDWGYTF. Filled out from reference TRBV2 and TRBJ1-2, the complete variable domain reads EPEVTQTPSHQVTQMGQEVILRCVPISNHLYFYWYRQILGQKVEFLVSFYNNEISEKSEIFDDQFSVERPDGSNFTLKIRSTKLEDSAMYFCASSDRRDWGYTFGSGTRLTVV.